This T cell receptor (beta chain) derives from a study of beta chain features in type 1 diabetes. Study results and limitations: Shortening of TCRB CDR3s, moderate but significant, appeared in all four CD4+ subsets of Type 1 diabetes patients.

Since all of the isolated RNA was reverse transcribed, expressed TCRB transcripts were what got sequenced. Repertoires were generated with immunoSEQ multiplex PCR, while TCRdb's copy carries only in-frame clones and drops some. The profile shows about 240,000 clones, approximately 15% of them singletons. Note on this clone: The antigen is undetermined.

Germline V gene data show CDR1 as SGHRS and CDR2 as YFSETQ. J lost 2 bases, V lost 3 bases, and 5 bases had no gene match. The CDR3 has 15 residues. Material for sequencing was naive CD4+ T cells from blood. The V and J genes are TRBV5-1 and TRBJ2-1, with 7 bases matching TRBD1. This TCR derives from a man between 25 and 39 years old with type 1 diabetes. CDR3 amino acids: CASSSETGTYNEQFF. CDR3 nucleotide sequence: TGCGCCAGCAGCTCCGAGACAGGGACCTACAATGAGCAGTTCTTC.